The TCR beta chain described here comes from a study of T cell repertoires in cytomegalovirus infection. Study at large: Shared public TCR beta signatures pointed to both CMV infection and a matching HLA type. General observations from the study: Within the response measured ex vivo, HLA-C-restricted CMV-specific TCR beta clonotypes were dominant. Cumulative public TCR beta family frequency identified carriers of CMV plus the relevant HLA.

TCRdb passed the reads through MiXCR, listing each CDR3 protein once. This sample has about 320,000 distinct CDR3 sequences, with around 9.5% found just once. With regard to this clonotype: Its matching antigen is unknown.

Germline lookup yields CDR1 MDHEN and CDR2 SYDVKM. The CDR3 extends over 18 amino acids. V dropped 3 bases and J dropped 2 bases, with 19 bases sitting between them. This rearrangement joins TRBV28 to TRBJ1-4; possible D gene TRBD1, 5 bases. Input material: PBMCs. The clonotype was recovered from a human donor in good health (CMV status not recorded). Some clones in this sample may be carry-over from other donors' samples. The CDR3 is CASSFPDTDLPTNEKLFF. In nucleotides, the CDR3 is TGTGCCAGCAGTTTCCCGGACACGGACTTACCGACTAATGAAAAACTGTTTTTT.